Below are 28 T cell receptor beta chains sequenced from a single sample in a study of blood T cell repertoires in COVID-19 (dated by TCRdb to between 2020 and 2021). Libraries were made using the immunoSEQ multiplex PCR assay. Sourced from immuneACCESS, this table was stored by TCRdb with only in-frame sequences that have V and J called. A share of the clones is absent; for the studies checked, an unresolved V gene accounts for under half, and the remainder has no known explanation. This sample is represented by around 300,000 clones; 85% to 90% of them were singletons. The leading ten clones occupy less than 2.5% of the sample. Sample: PBMCs or T cells enriched from blood (not recorded which). The receptors come from a woman aged 18-29 years who had recovered from COVID-19.

V gene TRBV29-1 combines with J gene TRBJ2-6; D is unclear. The CDR3 runs to 15 residues. Per germline, CDR1 SQVTM and CDR2 ANQGSEA. V dropped 1 base and J dropped 2 bases, with 9 bases sitting between them. This chain's CDR3 is CSVEVDDTGANVLTF. As DNA, the CDR3 is TGCAGCGTTGAAGTAGATGACACTGGGGCCAACGTCCTGACTTTC.

The rearrangement joins TRBV5-1 to TRBJ1-1; D is perhaps TRBD1 (5 bases). Germline V CDR1 and CDR2: SGHRS, YFSETQ. V dropped 4 bases and J dropped 5 bases, with 15 bases sitting between them. The CDR3 consists of 14 residues. CDR3 sequence (DNA): TGCGCCAGCAGCCGAGCCGACAGACGAACTGAAGCTTTCTTT. Translating it yields CASSRADRRTEAFF. Based on the CDR3 plus reference TRBV5-1 and TRBJ1-1, the full variable domain is KAGVTQTPRYLIKTRGQQVTLSCSPISGHRSVSWYQQTPGQGLQFLFEYFSETQRNKGNFPGRFSGRQFSNSRSEMNVSTLELGDSALYLCASSRADRRTEAFFGQGTRLTVV.

The V and J genes are TRBV10-3 and TRBJ1-1; possible D gene TRBD1, 5 bases. The CDR3 runs 17 residues. Trimming left V 0 bases short and J 0 bases short, with 14 bases between. Looked up from germline, CDR1 is ENHRY and CDR2 is SYGVKD. The CDR3 nucleotides are TGTGCCATCAGTGAGTCGCATCCGGGACTCCTGAACACTGAAGCTTTCTTT. Translating it yields CAISESHPGLLNTEAFF.

CDR3 sequence reads: CASRVDRGIANEKLFF. As DNA, the CDR3 is TGTGCCAGTAGGGTCGACAGGGGTATTGCTAATGAAAAACTGTTTTTT. The chain couples TRBV19 to TRBJ1-4, with 8 bases lining up with TRBD1. Looked up from germline, CDR1 is LNHDA and CDR2 is SQIVND (reference sequence). CDR3 length equals 16 residues. V trimming: 6 bases; J trimming: 3 bases; junction bases outside the gene matches: 9.

The chain has TRBV11-2 and TRBJ1-3; perhaps TRBD1 as D (6 bases). Trimming left V 2 bases short and J 0 bases short, with 14 bases between. The V gene's germline CDR1 is SGHAT and CDR2 FQNNGV. The CDR3 consists of 17 residues. Written as DNA, the CDR3 is TGTGCCAGCAGCTTAACCACAGGGTTCTTCTCTGGAAACACCATATATTTT. Translating gives CASSLTTGFFSGNTIYF.

The chain recombines TRBV6-1 with TRBJ1-1; tentative D call: TRBD1 (5 bases). This CDR3 region has 13 residues. Germline CDR1 reads MNHNS; CDR2 reads SASEGT. V shed 2 bases and J shed 10 bases, with 14 bases lying between them. CDR3 amino acids: CASSEIGQGRAFF. The CDR3 DNA reads as TGTGCCAGCAGTGAAATCGGCCAGGGTCGAGCTTTCTTT.

This clone was seen once. The sample carries other DNA sequences with the same CDR3. The gene calls are TRBV27 and TRBJ1-2; D not certain. CDR3 size: 13 residues. Germline values: CDR1 MNHEY, CDR2 SMNVEV (reference sequence). V lost 6 bases to trimming and J lost 4 bases, with 12 bases between them. Here the CDR3 DNA reads TGTGCCAGCAGCCTACGGGGTGGCTATGGCTACACCTTC. Residues: CASSLRGGYGYTF.

This sequence joins TRBV5-1 and TRBJ2-6, with D tentatively TRBD1 (6 bases). V gave up 0 bases and J gave up 0 bases, with 10 bases separating them. Germline CDR1 and CDR2: SGHRS and YFSETQ. The CDR3 has 17 amino acids. CDR3 DNA: TGCGCCAGCAGCTTGGTGGCAGGGGTCTCTGGGGCCAACGTCCTGACTTTC. Translation: CASSLVAGVSGANVLTF.

This chain connects TRBV24-1 to TRBJ2-1; 9 bases line up with TRBD2. The CDR3 runs to 15 residues. Germline V lookup: CDR1 KGHDR, CDR2 SFDVKD. The trim removed 5 bases at V and 8 bases at J, leaving 9 bases unmatched. The CDR3 sequence is CATSGGGGGRHEQFF. CDR3 DNA sequence: TGTGCCACCAGTGGTGGCGGGGGGGGACGGCATGAGCAGTTCTTC.

The V and J genes are TRBV19 and TRBJ1-5; 8 bases are shared with TRBD1. V dropped 3 bases and J dropped 7; count of bases not matched to a gene: 5. The CDR3 consists of 14 residues. Germline CDR1 LNHDA, CDR2 SQIVND (reference sequence). The CDR3 protein is CASSIDRGGQPQHF. In DNA form, the CDR3 reads TGTGCCAGTAGTATTGACAGGGGCGGCCAGCCCCAGCATTTT.

This clone was observed a few times. This sample also contains other DNA sequences that code for the same CDR3. The rearrangement links TRBV19 to TRBJ1-1; TRBD1 might be the D (6 bases). V gave up 5 bases and J gave up 1 base, with 11 bases separating them. CDR3 size: 14 residues. CDR1 is LNHDA and CDR2 is SQIVND in the germline V gene (reference sequence). CDR3 residues: CASSSRTANTEAFF. The CDR3 region has the DNA TGTGCCAGTAGTTCACGGACAGCGAACACTGAAGCTTTCTTT. Supplemented by reference TRBV19 and TRBJ1-1, the full variable domain reads DGGITQSPKYLFRKEGQNVTLSCEQNLNHDAMYWYRQDPGQGLRLIYYSQIVNDFQKGDIAEGYSVSREKKESFPLTVTSAQKNPTAFYLCASSSRTANTEAFFGQGTRLTVV.

V usage is TRBV5-5 and J usage is TRBJ2-5, with unresolved D. This CDR3 region has 17 residues. Trimming took off 0 bases at V and 5 bases at J, with 20 bases between the two ends. Germline V gene lookup returns CDR1 SGHKS and CDR2 YYEKEE (reference sequence). CDR3 protein: CASSLDTNLWSGETQYF. The DNA of the CDR3 is TGTGCCAGCAGCTTGGACACGAACCTTTGGAGTGGGGAGACCCAGTACTTC.

This sequence joins TRBV24-1 and TRBJ1-2, with D possibly matching TRBD1 (5 bases). V lost 2 bases, J lost 5 bases, and 14 bases lay in between. Germline CDR1 KGHDR, CDR2 SFDVKD. The CDR3 sequence is 15 residues long. The CDR3 nucleotides are TGTGCCACCAGTGATTCTGGACACGATCGGTATGGCTACACCTTC. Translated: CATSDSGHDRYGYTF.

This chain connects TRBV29-1 to TRBJ2-1, with a possible D match to TRBD1 (5 bases). Trimming took off 4 bases at V and 6 bases at J, with 13 bases between the two ends. There are 13 residues in the CDR3. The germline gives CDR1 SQVTM, CDR2 ANQGSEA. The CDR3 here is CSVARFDSNEQFF. The CDR3 region has the DNA TGCAGCGTTGCCCGCTTCGACAGCAATGAGCAGTTCTTC.

DNA of the CDR3: TGCGCCAGCAGACTTACAGGTTACGAGCAGTACTTC. It encodes CASRLTGYEQYF. The rearrangement links TRBV5-1 to TRBJ2-7; possible D gene TRBD1, 5 bases. CDR1 is SGHRS, CDR2 YFSETQ, per germline. The V end lost 5 bases, the J end lost 4 bases, and 10 bases lay between the germline ends. The CDR3 totals 12 residues.

J is TRBJ1-2 and V is TRBV27, with D possibly matching TRBD1 (6 bases). This CDR3 region has 14 residues. In germline, CDR1 is MNHEY, CDR2 SMNVEV (reference sequence). With 6 bases removed from V and 8 bases from J, the gap between germline ends came to 19 bases. The CDR3 coding sequence is TGTGCCAGCAGGGACGGACAGTGGGTAAAGGGCTACACCTTC. It codes for CASRDGQWVKGYTF.

J is TRBJ1-5 and V is TRBV6-5; no clear D. The CDR3 runs 14 residues. Germline values: CDR1 MNHEY, CDR2 SVGAGI. Trimming removed 6 bases at V and 1 base at J, with 10 bases between. CDR3 DNA: TGTGCCAGCAGAAACAGTCAGAGCAATCAGCCCCAGCATTTT. Translation gives CASRNSQSNQPQHF.

CDR3 bases: TGCGCCAGCAGCATTACAACATCCGGGACAGCTTCGCAGTATTTT. Its protein is CASSITTSGTASQYF. The gene calls are TRBV5-1 and TRBJ2-3; 7 nucleotides agree with TRBD1. V lost 4 bases to trimming and J lost 10 bases; unmatched junction nucleotides: 15. Per the germline V gene, CDR1 is SGHRS and CDR2 is YFSETQ. The CDR3 contains 15 residues.

The CDR3 DNA is TGTGCCAGCAGCCAATCCCCCGCCGGGACTAGCGGGGGACCCCGAGGGAAGACCCAGTACTTC. Protein sequence: CASSQSPAGTSGGPRGKTQYF. The V call is TRBV3-1 (or the pseudogene TRBV3-2), the J call TRBJ2-5; 14 positions match TRBD2. J lost 6 bases, V lost 2 bases, and 20 bases had no gene match. In germline, CDR1 is LGHDT, CDR2 YNNKEL (reference sequence). The CDR3 is made up of 21 amino acids.

This chain joins TRBV19 and TRBJ2-5, with D possibly being TRBD1 (6 bases). Looked up from germline, CDR1 is LNHDA and CDR2 is SQIVND (reference sequence). V gave up 6 bases and J gave up 1 base, with 15 bases separating them. This CDR3 has 15 residues. CDR3 bases: TGTGCCAGTAGGGATAGTAGGGGGATCCAAGAGACCCAGTACTTC. Protein sequence: CASRDSRGIQETQYF.

The chain couples TRBV20-1 to TRBJ1-5; TRBD1 might be the D (5 bases). This CDR3 contains 12 residues. Germline values: CDR1 DFQATT, CDR2 SNEGSKA (reference sequence). V was shortened by 3 bases and J by 4 bases, with 7 bases between the two germline ends. CDR3 amino acids: CSASRGNQPQHF. CDR3 nucleotides: TGCAGTGCTAGTAGGGGTAATCAGCCCCAGCATTTT.

J is TRBJ1-2 and V is TRBV5-6, with TRBD1 matching over 11 bases. V shed 3 bases and J 8 bases; nucleotides not matched to a gene: 6. This CDR3 is 14 amino acids long. Germline V gene lookup returns CDR1 SGHDT and CDR2 YYEEEE. The CDR3 is CASSSGQGAKGYTF. DNA for the CDR3: TGTGCCAGCAGCTCCGGACAGGGGGCGAAAGGCTACACCTTC.

The chain is built from TRBV7-8 and TRBJ2-3, with TRBD2 identical over 13 bases. V lost 5 bases to trimming and J lost 0 bases; unmatched junction nucleotides: 2. Germline values: CDR1 SGHVS, CDR2 FQNEAQ. The CDR3 runs 16 residues. Here the CDR3 reads CASSPGLAGSTDTQYF. The CDR3 bases are TGTGCCAGCAGCCCGGGACTAGCGGGAAGCACAGATACGCAGTATTTT.

In its sample, this clone was seen a few times. This chain connects TRBV6-4 to TRBJ2-1, with D uncertain. V gave up 2 bases and J gave up 10 bases, with 12 bases separating them. CDR3 length: 13 residues. In germline, CDR1 is MRHNA, CDR2 SNTAGT. The CDR3 coding sequence is TGTGCCAGCAGTGACCCGCCAGGTCTAGAGCAGTTCTTC. Translation gives CASSDPPGLEQFF.

In its sample, this clone was seen once. This chain uses TRBV18 with TRBJ1-4; TRBD1 is a possible D gene (6 bases). This CDR3 has 15 residues. Germline V CDR1 and CDR2: KGHSH, LQKENI. V shed 5 bases and J shed 7 bases, with 17 bases lying between them. Written as DNA, the CDR3 is TGTGCCAGCTCAGGACGCCGGGACACACTTGAAAAACTGTTTTTT. The encoded protein is CASSGRRDTLEKLFF.

This sequence joins TRBV7-2 and TRBJ2-7; D gene uncertain. V was shortened by 0 bases and J by 1 base, with 7 bases between the two germline ends. This CDR3 is built from 14 residues. Per germline, CDR1 SGHTA and CDR2 FQGNSA. CDR3 residues: CASSLAYASYEQYF. The CDR3 nucleotides are TGTGCCAGCAGCTTAGCCTATGCTTCCTACGAGCAGTACTTC.

This rearrangement joins TRBV3-1 (or the pseudogene TRBV3-2) to TRBJ1-2, with unresolved D. The CDR3 is 13 amino acids. Germline-derived CDR1 and CDR2 are LGHDT and YNNKEL (reference sequence). Trimming stripped 1 base from V and 7 bases from J, with 10 bases between. The CDR3 nucleotides are TGTGCCAGCAGCCAAGGTGCCGCGGGTGGCTACACCTTC. It yields the protein CASSQGAAGGYTF.

V usage is TRBV6-1 and J usage is TRBJ1-6; D not resolved. Trimming cost V 3 bases and J 7 bases, with 10 bases left between them. CDR3 length: 14 amino acids. Per the germline V gene, CDR1 is MNHNS and CDR2 is SASEGT. CDR3 sequence: CASSDGPGNSPLHF. In nucleotides, the CDR3 is TGTGCCAGCAGTGACGGCCCGGGAAATTCACCCCTCCACTTT.